The 9 T cell receptor beta chains listed next were all sequenced from one sample in a study of brain T cells in children with intractable seizures. The assay was immunoSEQ multiplex PCR, and TCRdb's table has in-frame clones only and misses some. The sample records 100,000 to 120,000 clones, 85% to 95% being singletons. The sequences come from peripheral blood, collected at surgery. These receptors all come from a boy under two years old with hemimegalencephaly and intractable seizures.

The chain couples TRBV5-6 to TRBJ1-1; 12 bases are a match to TRBD1. V lost 4 bases and J lost 6; bases outside the gene matches: 4. Per germline, CDR1 SGHDT and CDR2 YYEEEE. This CDR3 contains 14 residues. CDR3 in amino acids: CASSRGTGGAEAFF. The CDR3 DNA follows: TGTGCCAGCAGCCGCGGGACAGGGGGCGCTGAAGCTTTCTTT.

This clone was detected once. V usage is TRBV28 and J usage is TRBJ2-2; D gene uncertain. This CDR3 has 14 residues. Trimming cost V 7 bases and J 8 bases, with 17 bases left between them. The germline gives CDR1 MDHEN, CDR2 SYDVKM. CDR3 region: CASTFPDGRGELFF. CDR3 sequence (DNA): TGTGCCAGCACATTTCCAGACGGTAGGGGGGAGCTGTTTTTT.

This clone was observed once. V is TRBV6-5 and J is TRBJ2-7, with 8 bases lining up with TRBD1. The germline V gene encodes CDR1 MNHEY and CDR2 SVGAGI. The CDR3 length is 15 residues. J was trimmed by 0 bases and V by 5 bases; bases with no gene match: 6. Written as DNA, the CDR3 is TGTGCCAGCAGTACCTGGACAGGGAGCTCCTACGAGCAGTACTTC. Protein sequence: CASSTWTGSSYEQYF.

CDR3 DNA: TGTGCCAGCAGACGGGAAGGGAGGTGGTCTGAAGCTTTCTTT. It is translated as CASRREGRWSEAFF. The rearrangement joins TRBV28 to TRBJ1-1; no reliable D call. V was trimmed by 6 bases and J by 6 bases, leaving 17 bases between them. The CDR3 covers 14 residues. Per the germline V gene, CDR1 is MDHEN and CDR2 is SYDVKM.

The chain combines TRBV11-2 with TRBJ1-5; 7 bases match TRBD1. Germline V gene sequence: CDR1 SGHAT, CDR2 FQNNGV. The CDR3 runs 16 residues. Trimming removed 1 base from V and 5 bases from J; junction bases left unmatched: 8. CDR3 coding DNA: TGTGCCAGCAGCTTAGGAAGAGGGGGCGCGGATCAGCCCCAGCATTTT. Protein: CASSLGRGGADQPQHF.

This clone turned up a few times. The chain has TRBV7-9 and TRBJ2-7; possibly TRBD2 for D (6 bases). Germline lookup yields CDR1 SEHNR and CDR2 FQNEAQ (reference sequence). Trimming left V 5 bases short and J 1 base short, with 21 bases between. There are 17 residues in the CDR3. This CDR3 reads CASSPSGELVGSYEQYF. The CDR3 DNA is TGTGCCAGCAGCCCCTCGGGGGAATTGGTGGGATCCTACGAGCAGTACTTC.

The chain joins TRBV5-4 to TRBJ1-1, with unresolved D. The CDR3 length is 12 residues. Trimming left V 0 bases short and J 7 bases short, with 7 bases between. Germline CDR1 and CDR2: SGHNT and YYREEE (reference sequence). Here the CDR3 reads CASSLDSLEAFF. The CDR3 DNA is TGTGCCAGCAGCTTGGACAGCCTTGAAGCTTTCTTT.

This chain connects TRBV28 to TRBJ2-7; TRBD2 might be the D (5 bases). V lost 5 bases and J lost 2, with 10 bases in between. Germline V CDR1 and CDR2: MDHEN, SYDVKM. The CDR3 consists of 13 residues. In nucleotides, the CDR3 is TGTGCCAGCAGTGCCGGCGGGCCCTACGAGCAGTACTTC. Translating gives CASSAGGPYEQYF.

This clone was observed once. This chain connects TRBV19 to TRBJ2-1; D is unclear. The CDR3 contains 11 residues. Germline CDR1 LNHDA, CDR2 SQIVND (reference sequence). CDR3 loop: CGPGSYNEQFF. CDR3 sequence (DNA): TGTGGGCCAGGCTCCTACAATGAGCAGTTCTTC.